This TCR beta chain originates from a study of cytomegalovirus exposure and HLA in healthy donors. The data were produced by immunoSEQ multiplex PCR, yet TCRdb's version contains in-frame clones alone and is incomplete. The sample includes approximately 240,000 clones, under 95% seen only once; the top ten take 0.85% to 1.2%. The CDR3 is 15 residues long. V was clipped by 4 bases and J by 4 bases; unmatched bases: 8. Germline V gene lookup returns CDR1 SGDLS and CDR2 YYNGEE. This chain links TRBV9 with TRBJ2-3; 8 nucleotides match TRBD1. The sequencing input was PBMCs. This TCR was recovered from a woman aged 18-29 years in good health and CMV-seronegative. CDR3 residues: CASSPGVRGPDTQYF. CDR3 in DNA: TGTGCCAGCAGCCCTGGGGTCAGGGGGCCAGATACGCAGTATTTT.